This T cell receptor beta chain was identified during a study of early T cells in non-severe SARS-CoV-2 infection. About the study: Sequencing targeted bulk RNA from unsorted whole blood, leaving chains unpaired.

Individual cDNA molecules received unique molecular identifiers during library preparation. One entry per CDR3 protein, called by TCRdb with MiXCR from the 5' RACE reads. The sample includes 95,000 to 150,000 distinct CDR3 sequences, 15% of them seen just once. The table lists this clonotype with a few counts. Its target is not known. General study findings and limits: Matching against VDJdb likely underestimated virus-specific expansions, favoring anti-spike CD8.

The specimen was whole blood. This TCR was sampled from an adult who was a healthcare worker with PCR-confirmed SARS-CoV-2 infection or an uninfected control (not recorded which).

The CDR3 DNA reads as TGTGCCAGCAGCCGTCCCGGGACAGGGAACAGAGCTTTCTTT. It encodes CASSRPGTGNRAFF. The V call is TRBV7-2, the J call TRBJ1-1; 9 positions match TRBD1. CDR1 SGHTA and CDR2 FQGNSA come from the germline V gene. CDR3 length equals 14 residues. Losses at the gene ends were 5 bases for V and 10 bases for J; bases not matched to a gene: 11.